One and the same sample provided the 14 T cell receptor beta chains below, sequenced in a study of T cells in Graves' hyperthyroidism and ophthalmopathy. RNA transcripts yielded amplified TCR beta CDR3 regions. HTBI primers drove first-round RT-PCR of the TCR CDR3. TCRdb re-called the multiplex PCR reads with MiXCR, one entry per CDR3 protein. The sample has 94,000 or so distinct CDR3 sequences; roughly half are singletons. Sequences were obtained from blood. The origin of the receptors is a woman between 35 and 50 years old with Graves' hyperthyroidism.

The chain uses TRBV15 and TRBJ2-7; TRBD1 is a possible D gene (5 bases). V lost 3 bases, J lost 0 bases, and 15 bases lay in between. Per germline, CDR1 LNHNV and CDR2 YYDKDF (reference sequence). CDR3 length equals 16 residues. The CDR3 DNA is TGTGCCACCAGCAGCCGGACAACGCAGAACTCCTACGAGCAGTACTTC. Encoded protein: CATSSRTTQNSYEQYF.

The gene calls are TRBV10-3 and TRBJ1-3; possibly TRBD1 for D (5 bases). From germline, CDR1 is ENHRY and CDR2 SYGVKD. The CDR3 has 13 amino acids. V gave up 8 bases and J gave up 8 bases, with 16 bases separating them. The CDR3 spells CAIGVGFRDTIYF. As DNA, the CDR3 is TGTGCCATCGGAGTGGGGTTCAGGGACACCATATATTTT.

The rearrangement joins TRBV5-1 to TRBJ2-3; tentative D call: TRBD2 (6 bases). Trimming removed 1 base from V and 6 bases from J, with 9 bases in between. The CDR3 totals 13 residues. Germline values: CDR1 SGHRS, CDR2 YFSETQ. This chain's CDR3 is CASSLYGSDTQYF. CDR3 DNA: TGCGCCAGCAGCTTGTACGGGAGTGATACGCAGTATTTT.

V gene TRBV28 combines with J gene TRBJ1-1; no firm D call. There are 14 residues in the CDR3. Trimming left V 7 bases short and J 1 base short, with 13 bases between. CDR1 and CDR2 (germline): MDHEN, SYDVKM. The CDR3 is CASTPIPRNTEAFF. CDR3 DNA sequence: TGTGCCAGCACCCCGATCCCCCGGAACACTGAAGCTTTCTTT.

This clonotype was seen repeatedly, ten times or more. The rearrangement uses TRBV20-1 and TRBJ1-1, with D unclear. The CDR3 sequence is 12 residues long. Germline CDR1 DFQATT, CDR2 SNEGSKA (reference sequence). V lost 7 bases, J lost 1 base, and 10 bases lay in between. The CDR3 region has the DNA TGCAGTGGTGGGAGGAGGAACACTGAAGCTTTCTTT. This codes for CSGGRRNTEAFF.

The V gene is TRBV5-6, the J gene TRBJ2-3; D may be TRBD2 (7 bases). Germline CDR1 and CDR2: SGHDT and YYEEEE. Trimming took 4 bases from V and 4 from J, leaving 13 bases between them. The CDR3 sequence is 14 residues long. CDR3 coding DNA: TGTGCCAGCAGCCGGTCGGGGGGCTCAGATACGCAGTATTTT. Translated: CASSRSGGSDTQYF.

The chain has TRBV7-3 and TRBJ2-2; 10 nucleotides match TRBD1. Germline lookup yields CDR1 SGHTA and CDR2 FQGTGA. J was trimmed by 7 bases and V by 6 bases; bases with no gene match: 14. This CDR3 is built from 17 residues. The CDR3 here is CASSFRDRGLGDGELFF. CDR3 bases: TGTGCCAGCAGTTTCAGGGACAGGGGTTTAGGGGACGGGGAGCTGTTTTTT.

The V call is TRBV7-8, the J call TRBJ2-2, with a possible D match to TRBD1 (5 bases). Germline V gene sequence: CDR1 SGHVS, CDR2 FQNEAQ. The germline V and J ends were trimmed by 1 base and 4 bases, with 16 bases remaining between them. This CDR3 is 17 amino acids long. Written as DNA, the CDR3 is TGTGCCAGCAGCTTAGGGACATCCCCTTTTTTCACCGGGGAGCTGTTTTTT. This gives the protein CASSLGTSPFFTGELFF.

The chain carries TRBV7-2 and TRBJ2-3; 11 bases map to TRBD2. With 6 bases clipped from V and 1 base from J, the junction kept 9 bases outside the gene matches. CDR3 size: 17 residues. Per the germline V gene, CDR1 is SGHTA and CDR2 is FQGNSA. The CDR3 sequence is CASSFSSGRVGTDTQYF. The DNA for the CDR3 is TGTGCCAGCAGTTTTAGTAGCGGGAGGGTGGGCACAGATACGCAGTATTTT.

This clonotype was detected many times. The gene calls are TRBV7-2 and TRBJ2-7; 15 bases are shared with TRBD2. V shed 5 bases and J 9 bases; nucleotides not matched to a gene: 11. CDR1 is SGHTA, CDR2 FQGNSA, per germline. This CDR3 region has 16 residues. CDR3 residues: CASSPGLAGGVRGQYF. As DNA, the CDR3 is TGTGCCAGCAGCCCGGGACTAGCGGGAGGCGTACGGGGGCAGTACTTC.

The rearrangement uses TRBV12-3 or TRBV12-4 and TRBJ2-7, with D possibly being TRBD2 (6 bases). V dropped 0 bases and J dropped 6 bases, with 9 bases sitting between them. The CDR3 is 13 amino acids. The CDR3 spells CASSLAGLAEQYF. CDR3 coding DNA: TGTGCCAGCAGTTTAGCGGGACTTGCCGAGCAGTACTTC.

This clonotype showed up many times. This chain links TRBV7-2 with TRBJ1-4, with 8 positions matching TRBD1. With 5 bases clipped from V and 7 bases from J, the junction kept 9 bases outside the gene matches. Germline-derived CDR1 and CDR2 are SGHTA and FQGNSA. The length of the CDR3 is 15 residues. DNA for the CDR3: TGTGCCAGCAGCCAGGCAGACAGGGGATCTGAAAAACTGTTTTTT. Its protein is CASSQADRGSEKLFF.

The rearrangement links TRBV29-1 to TRBJ2-7, with 9 positions matching TRBD1. The CDR3 contains 12 residues. From germline, CDR1 is SQVTM and CDR2 ANQGSEA. Trimming removed 5 bases from V and 5 bases from J; junction bases left unmatched: 4. For the CDR3, the DNA is TGCAGCGTTAGGACAGGGGACCACGAGCAGTACTTC. Protein product: CSVRTGDHEQYF.

In this sample, this clonotype turned up many times. The rearrangement links TRBV7-2 to TRBJ2-5; no clear D. V was clipped by 1 base and J by 7 bases, with 7 bases between them. The CDR3 loop spans 12 amino acids. Per the germline V gene, CDR1 is SGHTA and CDR2 is FQGNSA. The CDR3 bases are TGTGCCAGCAGCTTAGGCCCCCGGACCCAGTACTTC. Amino acids: CASSLGPRTQYF.